These 30 T cell receptor beta chains were all obtained from the same sample, sequenced in a study of human T cells and chemical hapten exposure. TCRdb ran MiXCR on the RACE reads and lists one entry per CDR3 protein. The table shows under 200,000 distinct CDR3 sequences, with about 31% occurring only once. Specified time point: pre-sensitization, week 0. The treatment: therapeutic diphenylcyclopropenone sensitization with weekly scalp DPC. Here the sequenced sample was whole blood, taken in connection with sensitization to the hapten diphenylcyclopropenone (DPC). Source of these receptors: a woman between 25 and 40 years old with alopecia areata. Some clones in this sample may be carry-over from other donors' samples.

DNA of the CDR3: TGTGCCTGGAGTAGCGGGGGGTGGGAGCAGTACTTC. This sequence encodes CAWSSGGWEQYF. This chain connects TRBV30 to TRBJ2-7, with 9 bases lining up with TRBD2. Germline values: CDR1 GTSNPN, CDR2 SVGIG (reference sequence). The CDR3 is made up of 12 amino acids. V shed 2 bases and J 7 bases; nucleotides not matched to a gene: 3.

This clonotype appeared many times. The chain combines TRBV5-1 with TRBJ1-4; the D gene is possibly TRBD1 (5 bases). Germline lookup yields CDR1 SGHRS and CDR2 YFSETQ. Trimming pared 4 bases from V and 3 bases from J, leaving 13 bases between. This CDR3 has 15 residues. This chain's CDR3 is CASSPQVLANEKLFF. DNA for the CDR3: TGCGCCAGCAGCCCACAGGTCCTGGCTAATGAAAAACTGTTTTTT. The whole variable domain, remainder taken from reference TRBV5-1 and TRBJ1-4, is KAGVTQTPRYLIKTRGQQVTLSCSPISGHRSVSWYQQTPGQGLQFLFEYFSETQRNKGNFPGRFSGRQFSNSRSEMNVSTLELGDSALYLCASSPQVLANEKLFFGSGTQLSVL.

This clonotype was picked up a small number of times. This chain connects TRBV18 to TRBJ2-5; maybe TRBD1 (6 bases). The CDR3 totals 14 residues. With 3 bases removed from V and 4 bases from J, the gap between germline ends came to 12 bases. Germline lookup yields CDR1 KGHSH and CDR2 LQKENI. CDR3 amino acids: CASSPSWGRETQYF. CDR3 bases: TGTGCCAGCTCACCGTCCTGGGGGCGAGAGACCCAGTACTTC.

This clonotype was seen a few times. The V and J genes are TRBV24-1 and TRBJ1-5, with D possibly matching TRBD1 (6 bases). There are 13 residues in the CDR3. The germline V and J ends were trimmed by 4 bases and 6 bases, with 9 bases remaining between them. CDR1 and CDR2 from the germline V gene are KGHDR and SFDVKD. The CDR3, as DNA: TGTGCCACCAGTGACCGGGGGCGTCAGCCCCAGCATTTT. Its protein product is CATSDRGRQPQHF.

V and J are TRBV6-2 or TRBV6-3 and TRBJ1-6, with D maybe TRBD1 (6 bases). The CDR3 is 14 amino acids. Germline CDR1 reads MNHEY; CDR2 reads SVGEGT. V was cut by 5 bases and J by 8 bases, with 13 bases left in between. This CDR3 reads CASSPGRGDSPLHF. The CDR3 region has the DNA TGTGCCAGCAGTCCTGGCAGGGGAGATTCACCCCTCCACTTT.

The chain joins TRBV2 to TRBJ1-1, with TRBD1 as a possible D gene (6 bases). The CDR3 is 14 amino acids. Trimming removed 8 bases at V and 1 base at J, with 14 bases between. The germline gives CDR1 SNHLY, CDR2 FYNNEI. CDR3 nucleotide sequence: TGTGCCAGCGTAGTCGGGACAAAGAACACTGAAGCTTTCTTT. This encodes CASVVGTKNTEAFF.

The table lists this clonotype with a few counts. This rearrangement joins TRBV20-1 to TRBJ2-1, with 9 bases fitting TRBD2. The CDR3 runs to 15 residues. With V trimmed by 3 bases and J by 4 bases, 7 bases remained unmatched. Germline CDR1 DFQATT, CDR2 SNEGSKA (reference sequence). CDR3 DNA: TGCAGTGCTAGCCTTCGTGCGGGGGGGTACAATGAGCAGTTCTTC. Translated, it gives CSASLRAGGYNEQFF.

The genes are TRBV6-1 and TRBJ2-2; no clear D gene. V gave up 6 bases and J gave up 6 bases, with 17 bases separating them. The CDR3 has 15 residues. CDR1 and CDR2 (germline): MNHNS, SASEGT. The CDR3 reads CASRPRVQMAGELFF. The CDR3 DNA reads TGTGCCAGCAGGCCTCGAGTACAGATGGCCGGGGAGCTGTTTTTT.

The gene calls are TRBV29-1 and TRBJ1-2; possible D gene TRBD1, 5 bases. Per germline, CDR1 SQVTM and CDR2 ANQGSEA. This CDR3 has 14 amino acids. The V and J ends lost 6 bases and 2 bases respectively, with 16 bases between them. The CDR3 DNA sequence: TGCAGCGTGAAACAAGGGGATATGAACTATGGCTACACCTTC. This encodes CSVKQGDMNYGYTF.

This sequence joins TRBV12-2 and TRBJ2-7; the D call TRBD2 from the table was never checked on the DNA. TRBV12-2 is marked as a pseudogene. The CDR3 consists of 13 residues. Here the CDR3 reads CASRLKGGYEQYF. The CDR3 DNA is TGTGCAAGTCGCTTAAAAGGAGGGTACGAGCAGTACTTC.

V is TRBV29-1 and J is TRBJ2-1; D remains unclear. The CDR3 length is 13 residues. CDR1 SQVTM and CDR2 ANQGSEA come from the germline V gene. V lost 6 bases and J 2 bases, leaving 11 bases between the germline ends. The CDR3 DNA follows: TGCAGCGTGGGCCGCGGTACCTACAATGAGCAGTTCTTC. Translating gives CSVGRGTYNEQFF.

This clonotype was seen a few times. This chain links TRBV10-3 with TRBJ1-6; 11 positions agree with TRBD1. This CDR3 has 14 amino acids. Germline values: CDR1 ENHRY, CDR2 SYGVKD. J lost 7 bases, V lost 4 bases, and 0 bases had no gene match. The CDR3 spells CAISGTGGNSPLHF. CDR3 in DNA: TGTGCCATCAGTGGGACAGGGGGCAATTCACCCCTCCACTTT.

This clonotype was detected only a few times. The chain is built from TRBV5-4 and TRBJ1-3; a weak D match, TRBD1 (5 bases). Looked up from germline, CDR1 is SGHNT and CDR2 is YYREEE (reference sequence). The length of the CDR3 is 16 residues. Deletions cut 1 base from V and 7 bases from J, with 18 bases between. DNA for the CDR3: TGTGCCAGCAGCTTGATGGCTGAGGGGTTCGGCAACACCATATATTTT. Translated, it gives CASSLMAEGFGNTIYF.

This clonotype was seen a few times. The chain couples TRBV20-1 to TRBJ1-5; perhaps TRBD1 as D (5 bases). With 3 bases removed from V and 5 bases from J, the gap between germline ends came to 8 bases. The germline gives CDR1 DFQATT, CDR2 SNEGSKA (reference sequence). This CDR3 comprises 12 residues. The chain's CDR3 is CSARGVDQPQHF. CDR3 in DNA: TGCAGTGCTAGGGGGGTGGATCAGCCCCAGCATTTT.

This chain joins TRBV11-2 and TRBJ1-3; TRBD1 matches 7 bases. The germline V gene has CDR1 SGHAT and CDR2 FQNNGV. This CDR3 comprises 18 residues. V gave up 3 bases and J gave up 2 bases; unmatched junction bases: 13. Here the CDR3 DNA reads TGTGCCAGCAGCTTGGGCCCGACAGGGCGAGGAGCTGGAAACACCATATATTTT. It specifies CASSLGPTGRGAGNTIYF. The full variable domain, its missing parts supplied by reference TRBV11-2 and TRBJ1-3, is EAGVAQSPRYKIIEKRQSVAFWCNPISGHATLYWYQQILGQGPKLLIQFQNNGVVDDSQLPKDRFSAERLKGVDSTLKIQPAKLEDSAVYLCASSLGPTGRGAGNTIYFGEGSWLTVV.

This chain joins TRBV19 and TRBJ2-2; D is uncertain. There are 14 residues in the CDR3. V was shortened by 3 bases and J by 3 bases, with 8 bases between the two germline ends. Per germline, CDR1 LNHDA and CDR2 SQIVND (reference sequence). Here the CDR3 reads CASSIELYTGELFF. CDR3 DNA sequence: TGTGCCAGTAGTATTGAACTCTACACCGGGGAGCTGTTTTTT. Based on the CDR3 plus reference TRBV19 and TRBJ2-2, the full variable domain is DGGITQSPKYLFRKEGQNVTLSCEQNLNHDAMYWYRQDPGQGLRLIYYSQIVNDFQKGDIAEGYSVSREKKESFPLTVTSAQKNPTAFYLCASSIELYTGELFFGEGSRLTVL.

The V and J genes are TRBV5-6 and TRBJ2-5, with D tentatively TRBD1 (5 bases). CDR1 SGHDT and CDR2 YYEEEE come from the germline V gene. The CDR3 sequence is 12 residues long. V lost 5 bases to trimming and J lost 4 bases, with 9 bases between them. The CDR3 nucleotides read TGTGCCAGCAGGTTTGGGGCAGAGACCCAGTACTTC. Translated: CASRFGAETQYF.

The sample holds a few counts of this clonotype. The chain combines TRBV4-3 with TRBJ1-1; D is ambiguous. V was cut by 3 bases and J by 3 bases, with 8 bases left in between. The CDR3 contains 13 residues. The germline gives CDR1 LGHNA, CDR2 YSLEER. In DNA, the CDR3 is TGCGCCAGCAGCCAGTTAAGGGACACTGAAGCTTTCTTT. It codes for CASSQLRDTEAFF.

CDR3 sequence: CASSSGGAGETQYF. In DNA form, the CDR3 reads TGTGCCAGCAGCAGCGGGGGCGCCGGAGAGACCCAGTACTTC. The chain carries TRBV12-3 or TRBV12-4 and TRBJ2-5; 8 bases match TRBD2. V was clipped by 6 bases and J by 4 bases; unmatched bases: 7. The CDR3 loop spans 14 amino acids.

This clonotype occurred a few times. The chain employs TRBV5-1 and TRBJ2-1; 12 bases are a match to TRBD2. This CDR3 has 14 residues. The germline CDR1 and CDR2 sequences are SGHRS and YFSETQ. Losses at the gene ends were 6 bases for V and 9 bases for J; bases not matched to a gene: 7. The CDR3 reads CASKTSGRNSEQFF. The CDR3 region has the DNA TGCGCCAGCAAGACTAGCGGGAGAAACAGTGAGCAGTTCTTC.

This clonotype appeared many times. The V call is TRBV10-3, the J call TRBJ2-7; D is uncertain. From germline, CDR1 is ENHRY and CDR2 SYGVKD. CDR3 length equals 11 residues. V gave up 2 bases and J gave up 5 bases, with 4 bases separating them. CDR3 sequence reads: CAISELDEQYF. The CDR3 coding sequence is TGTGCCATCAGTGAGCTCGACGAGCAGTACTTC.

This clonotype occurred once. This rearrangement joins TRBV7-8 to TRBJ2-6; possibly TRBD2 for D (6 bases). This CDR3 is 16 amino acids long. V was clipped by 5 bases and J by 0 bases, with 11 bases between them. Germline assignment: CDR1 SGHVS and CDR2 FQNEAQ. CDR3 nucleotide sequence: TGTGCCAGCAGCCCGGGACTGCCCTCTGGGGCCAACGTCCTGACTTTC. This encodes CASSPGLPSGANVLTF. The entire variable domain, with the rest obtained from reference TRBV7-8 and TRBJ2-6, is as follows: GAGVSQSPRYKVAKRGQDVALRCDPISGHVSLFWYQQALGQGPEFLTYFQNEAQLDKSGLPSDRFFAERPEGSVSTLKIQRTQQEDSAVYLCASSPGLPSGANVLTFGAGSRLTVL.

This sequence joins TRBV7-8 and TRBJ2-6, with 9 bases fitting TRBD1. Germline CDR1 SGHVS, CDR2 FQNEAQ. The CDR3 consists of 18 residues. Germline trimming cut 5 bases from V and 1 base from J; bases unmatched to any gene: 9. The CDR3 sequence is CASSQAPGQGSGANVLTF. The CDR3 region has the DNA TGTGCCAGCAGCCAAGCCCCGGGACAGGGATCTGGGGCCAACGTCCTGACTTTC.

A note on this clonotype: One end of the junction varies from germline; a read error may be responsible. The V gene is TRBV29-1, the J gene TRBJ2-7, with 8 bases fitting TRBD1. The germline V gene has CDR1 SQVTM and CDR2 ANQGSEA. The CDR3 is 12 residues long. In DNA, the CDR3 is TGCAGCGTTGAGGAAAGCATGGGACAGGCTCGCTTC. Its protein is CSVEESMGQARF.

This chain links TRBV10-3 with TRBJ1-5, with D uncertain. Germline V gene lookup returns CDR1 ENHRY and CDR2 SYGVKD. The CDR3 is 15 residues long. The ends were cut back, 0 bases at V and 4 bases at J, with 10 bases in the middle. This CDR3 reads CAISESETFNQPQHF. The CDR3 DNA follows: TGTGCCATCAGTGAGTCTGAGACCTTTAATCAGCCCCAGCATTTT.

CDR3 DNA: TGTGCCAGCAGCGTAGCAAGGGAACCCACCTACGAGCAGTACTTC. Translating gives CASSVAREPTYEQYF. This chain uses TRBV9 with TRBJ2-7; D not resolved. Trimming pared 0 bases from V and 2 bases from J, leaving 12 bases between. CDR3 length: 15 residues. Germline V gene sequence: CDR1 SGDLS, CDR2 YYNGEE.

This sequence joins TRBV28 and TRBJ1-4; 12 nucleotides match TRBD1. CDR1 MDHEN and CDR2 SYDVKM come from the germline V gene. The CDR3 loop spans 17 amino acids. Trimming cost V 6 bases and J 8 bases; bases outside gene matches: 13. The CDR3 DNA sequence: TGTGCCAGCAGACGTCAAACCGGGACAGGGGGCAGGGAAAAACTGTTTTTT. Translation: CASRRQTGTGGREKLFF.

This clonotype was observed at least ten times. The genes are TRBV20-1 and TRBJ2-2; 7 positions agree with TRBD1. The CDR3 extends over 14 amino acids. The germline gives CDR1 DFQATT, CDR2 SNEGSKA (reference sequence). J was trimmed by 4 bases and V by 5 bases; bases with no gene match: 7. This CDR3 reads CSAPPGQSTGELFF. For the CDR3, the DNA is TGCAGTGCTCCTCCGGGACAGAGCACCGGGGAGCTGTTTTTT.

In its sample, this clonotype was seen a few times. The V and J genes are TRBV10-3 and TRBJ1-1; weak D call: TRBD1 (6 bases). There are 13 residues in the CDR3. Per germline, CDR1 ENHRY and CDR2 SYGVKD. V was cut by 6 bases and J by 1 base, with 9 bases left in between. This chain's CDR3 is CAIRTGSNTEAFF. CDR3 nucleotide sequence: TGTGCCATCAGGACAGGTTCGAACACTGAAGCTTTCTTT.

The CDR3 nucleotides read TGTGCCAGCAGCCCACTATATAATTCACCCCTCCACTTT. Protein product: CASSPLYNSPLHF. The chain employs TRBV7-2 and TRBJ1-6; D is uncertain. V gave up 5 bases and J gave up 4 bases, with 6 bases separating them. CDR1 is SGHTA and CDR2 is FQGNSA in the germline V gene. The CDR3 loop spans 13 amino acids.